Sample share makes the clone carrying this TCR beta chain medium-sized (0.01 to 0.1%). The target antigen is unknown. The data belong to a study of metastatic and nonmetastatic thyroid tumors. The overall study: Across peripheral blood and tumor or nodule tissue samples taken from malignant and benign thyroid patients, the repertoires were compared with one another.

Patients underwent thyroid surgery, and none had received any treatment before it. TCRdb re-analyzed the PCR reads through MiXCR. Of over 55,000 clones in the sample, 30% were seen once. Germline values: CDR1 MNHEY, CDR2 SVGEGT. CDR3 length equals 16 residues. With 4 bases clipped from V and 2 bases from J, the junction kept 7 bases outside the gene matches. The study, taken as a whole, reports: Relative to benign nodules, malignant thyroid tumors were reportedly characterized by significantly elevated TCR beta diversity in blood and tumor.

The TCR comes from a female donor with papillary thyroid cancer or a benign thyroid nodule (not recorded which). Some clones in this sample may be carry-over from other donors' samples. Sequenced material: blood. V gene TRBV6-2 or TRBV6-3 combines with J gene TRBJ1-1; 10 nucleotides agree with TRBD1. The chain's CDR3 is CASSWDRGGVNTEAFF. CDR3 DNA sequence: TGTGCCAGCAGTTGGGACAGGGGTGGTGTAAACACTGAAGCTTTCTTT.